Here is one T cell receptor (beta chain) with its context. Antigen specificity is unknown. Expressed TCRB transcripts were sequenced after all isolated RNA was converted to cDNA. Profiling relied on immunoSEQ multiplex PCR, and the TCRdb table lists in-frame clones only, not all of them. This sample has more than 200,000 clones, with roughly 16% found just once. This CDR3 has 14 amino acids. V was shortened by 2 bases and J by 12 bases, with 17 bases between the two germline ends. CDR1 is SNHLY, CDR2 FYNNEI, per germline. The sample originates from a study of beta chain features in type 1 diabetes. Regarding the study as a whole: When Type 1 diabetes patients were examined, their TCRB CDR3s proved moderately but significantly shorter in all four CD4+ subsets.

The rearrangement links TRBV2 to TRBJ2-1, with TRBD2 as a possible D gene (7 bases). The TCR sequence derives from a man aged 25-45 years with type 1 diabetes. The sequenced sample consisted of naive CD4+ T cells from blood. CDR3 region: CASSERLGGHSQFF. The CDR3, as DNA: TGTGCCAGCAGTGAAAGGTTGGGGGGGCACTCGCAGTTCTTC.